Presented here are 23 T cell receptor beta chains from one specimen sequenced in a study of T-cell memory formation after mild COVID-19. Via MiXCR, TCRdb re-called the 5' RACE reads, giving one row per CDR3 protein. The repertoire consists of 450,000 to 700,000 distinct CDR3 sequences, with around 17% occurring once and the leading ten covering about 12%. The specimen was PBMCs or a T cell subset sorted from them (not recorded which). The receptors stem from an adult woman who had mild COVID-19 (a few samples of this study predate the infection). Cell type and time point are not known.

V gene TRBV12-3 or TRBV12-4 combines with J gene TRBJ2-7, with 12 bases identical to TRBD1. The CDR3 sequence is 16 residues long. Trimming took 1 base from V and 6 from J; bases not matched to a gene: 7. CDR3 loop: CASSLGTGQGASEQYF. The CDR3 DNA reads as TGTGCCAGCAGTTTAGGGACGGGACAGGGGGCGTCCGAGCAGTACTTC.

The chain uses TRBV12-3 or TRBV12-4 and TRBJ1-2, with D hard to call. The V end lost 6 bases, the J end lost 4 bases, and 18 bases lay between the germline ends. CDR3 size: 15 residues. The CDR3: CASSPGFSRSYGYTF. The CDR3 DNA reads as TGTGCCAGCAGCCCCGGGTTTTCCCGATCCTATGGCTACACCTTC.

This clonotype has only a few counts. The V and J genes are TRBV5-4 and TRBJ2-7; 8 bases match TRBD1. The V gene's germline CDR1 is SGHNT and CDR2 YYREEE (reference sequence). Germline trimming cut 5 bases from V and 6 bases from J; bases unmatched to any gene: 7. The CDR3 length is 13 residues. CDR3 residues: CASRTGEEGEQYF. The CDR3 DNA is TGTGCCAGCAGGACAGGGGAAGAAGGCGAGCAGTACTTC. The variable domain in full, completed from reference TRBV5-4 and TRBJ2-7, reads ETGVTQSPTHLIKTRGQQVTLRCSSQSGHNTVSWYQQALGQGPQFIFQYYREEENGRGNFPPRFSGLQFPNYSSELNVNALELDDSALYLCASRTGEEGEQYFGPGTRLTVT.

This clonotype was seen more than once but under ten times. The chain combines TRBV6-5 with TRBJ1-6; maybe TRBD1 (6 bases). In germline, CDR1 is MNHEY, CDR2 SVGAGI. This CDR3 spans 16 amino acids. V lost 4 bases to trimming and J lost 3 bases, with 13 bases between them. CDR3 sequence: CASSLRQANYNSPLHF. In DNA, the CDR3 is TGTGCCAGCAGTTTAAGACAGGCTAACTATAATTCACCCCTCCACTTT.

Concerning this clonotype itself: One end of the junction does not line up with germline, which may come from a read error. V is TRBV10-3 and J is TRBJ2-1; 8 positions agree with TRBD2. This CDR3 comprises 12 residues. The germline gives CDR1 ENHRY, CDR2 SYGVKD. DNA for the CDR3: TGTGCCATCACTAGAACTAGCGGTGAGCGGTTCTTC. It specifies CAITRTSGERFF.

This clonotype was counted only a few times. The V gene is TRBV14, the J gene TRBJ2-7; weak D call: TRBD2 (6 bases). This CDR3 contains 16 residues. Germline V CDR1 and CDR2: SGHDN, FVKESK. Between the trimmed V and J ends, which lost 0 bases and 5 bases, there was a span of 17 bases. Here the CDR3 reads CASSQDLWRTGDEQYF. The CDR3 region has the DNA TGTGCCAGCAGCCAAGATCTATGGCGGACGGGGGACGAGCAGTACTTC.

This clonotype was seen many times. The gene calls are TRBV12-3 or TRBV12-4 and TRBJ2-3, with D tentatively TRBD1 (6 bases). CDR3 length: 14 amino acids. V was trimmed by 3 bases and J by 2 bases, leaving 9 bases between them. The CDR3 DNA reads as TGTGCCAGCAGTTTGGACAGAGCCACAGATACGCAGTATTTT. This gives the protein CASSLDRATDTQYF.

This clonotype was counted a few times. The chain carries TRBV7-9 and TRBJ1-6; D is undetermined. V lost 1 base, J lost 10 bases, and 5 bases lay in between. CDR1 is SEHNR and CDR2 is FQNEAQ in the germline V gene (reference sequence). The CDR3 has 12 amino acids. The CDR3 region is CASSLGCSPLHF. The CDR3, as DNA: TGTGCCAGCAGCTTAGGTTGCTCACCCCTCCACTTT.

This clonotype was counted a few times. This sequence joins TRBV7-9 and TRBJ2-7; D ambiguous. Germline-derived CDR1 and CDR2 are SEHNR and FQNEAQ (reference sequence). Trimming left V 1 base short and J 0 bases short, with 10 bases between. This CDR3 region has 15 residues. The CDR3 coding sequence is TGTGCCAGCAGCTTAGAGGGCGGCTTCTCCTACGAGCAGTACTTC. Translated, it gives CASSLEGGFSYEQYF.

The CDR3 is CAISLQGSDYGYTF. The DNA of the CDR3 is TGTGCCATCAGTTTACAGGGAAGTGACTATGGCTACACCTTC. This chain uses TRBV10-3 with TRBJ1-2, with a possible D match to TRBD1 (6 bases). CDR3 length: 14 residues. Looked up from germline, CDR1 is ENHRY and CDR2 is SYGVKD. The V gene lost 5 bases and the J gene lost 3 bases, with 13 bases spanning the gap.

This clonotype was counted a few times. This sequence joins TRBV19 and TRBJ1-2, with 9 bases fitting TRBD1. Germline-derived CDR1 and CDR2 are LNHDA and SQIVND (reference sequence). J lost 6 bases, V lost 5 bases, and 10 bases had no gene match. The CDR3 sequence is 15 residues long. The CDR3 DNA reads TGTGCCAGTAGTGCAAGGACAGGGGCATATGATGGCTACACCTTC. It translates to CASSARTGAYDGYTF.

This rearrangement joins TRBV4-1 to TRBJ1-4, with TRBD1 as a possible D gene (5 bases). Germline lookup yields CDR1 MGHRA and CDR2 YSYEKL. This CDR3 has 14 amino acids. The ends were cut back, 1 base at V and 7 bases at J, with 10 bases in the middle. CDR3 region: CASSQGRGGEKLFF. The DNA for the CDR3 is TGCGCCAGCAGCCAAGGCCGGGGGGGTGAAAAACTGTTTTTT.

This clonotype has only a few counts. The rearrangement joins TRBV9 to TRBJ2-3; TRBD1 might be the D (6 bases). The V gene lost 3 bases and the J gene lost 2 bases, with 16 bases spanning the gap. The CDR3 extends over 16 amino acids. Germline assignment: CDR1 SGDLS and CDR2 YYNGEE. DNA of the CDR3: TGTGCCAGCAGCGGGACAGACAGCCGCGCCACAGATACGCAGTATTTT. It encodes CASSGTDSRATDTQYF.

This clonotype was seen only a few times. V is TRBV20-1 and J is TRBJ2-1, with D unresolved. This CDR3 region has 10 residues. Germline V CDR1 and CDR2: DFQATT, SNEGSKA (reference sequence). The V and J ends lost 5 bases and 6 bases respectively, with 5 bases between them. CDR3 DNA: TGCAGTGCTGAAGGCAATGAGCAGTTCTTC. Its protein product is CSAEGNEQFF.

The chain uses TRBV14 and TRBJ2-7, with TRBD2 matching over 8 bases. The CDR3 sequence is 15 residues long. The V and J ends lost 4 bases and 0 bases, in that order; junction bases with no gene match: 5. CDR1 SGHDN and CDR2 FVKESK come from the germline V gene. For the CDR3, the DNA is TGTGCCAGCAGCCTACGGGGGGGAAGCTCCTACGAGCAGTACTTC. Protein: CASSLRGGSSYEQYF.

This clonotype appeared a few times. This chain connects TRBV2 to TRBJ1-5; D might be TRBD1 (6 bases). V shed 4 bases and J shed 2 bases, with 9 bases lying between them. The CDR3 loop spans 14 amino acids. Per the germline V gene, CDR1 is SNHLY and CDR2 is FYNNEI. The CDR3 is CASSAGDGNQPQHF. The CDR3 nucleotides read TGTGCCAGCAGTGCAGGGGATGGCAATCAGCCCCAGCATTTT. The whole variable domain, remainder taken from reference TRBV2 and TRBJ1-5, is EPEVTQTPSHQVTQMGQEVILRCVPISNHLYFYWYRQILGQKVEFLVSFYNNEISEKSEIFDDQFSVERPDGSNFTLKIRSTKLEDSAMYFCASSAGDGNQPQHFGDGTRLSIL.

This clonotype was recorded at least ten times. The chain employs TRBV5-4 and TRBJ2-5; the match to TRBD2 covers 8 bases. The CDR3 contains 15 residues. Per germline, CDR1 SGHNT and CDR2 YYREEE (reference sequence). V trimming: 4 bases; J trimming: 5 bases; junction bases outside the gene matches: 10. CDR3 DNA sequence: TGTGCCAGCAGCCAGGACTTAGCGGGAATGGAGACCCAGTACTTC. This gives the protein CASSQDLAGMETQYF.

This chain connects TRBV10-3 to TRBJ1-2, with D perhaps TRBD1 (5 bases). Germline loops: CDR1 ENHRY, CDR2 SYGVKD. The CDR3 has 12 residues. V gave up 8 bases and J gave up 4 bases, with 11 bases separating them. The CDR3 protein is CAIWGGFYGYTF. The CDR3 DNA is TGTGCCATCTGGGGCGGATTCTATGGCTACACCTTC.

The chain couples TRBV6-5 to TRBJ2-7, with D maybe TRBD1 (5 bases). Germline CDR1 is MNHEY and CDR2 is SVGAGI. V was trimmed by 2 bases and J by 6 bases, leaving 17 bases between them. The CDR3 has 15 residues. CDR3 sequence: CASSYDARQGFEQYF. As DNA, the CDR3 is TGTGCCAGCAGTTACGACGCGCGGCAGGGATTCGAGCAGTACTTC.

CDR3 nucleotides: TGTGCCAGCAGGAAAGATAGACTTCGGGGAGAGACCCAGTACTTC. Translating it yields CASRKDRLRGETQYF. The rearrangement joins TRBV2 to TRBJ2-5, with a weak D call TRBD2 (5 bases). Germline V lookup: CDR1 SNHLY, CDR2 FYNNEI. V dropped 6 bases and J dropped 4 bases, with 18 bases sitting between them. This CDR3 spans 15 amino acids.

This rearrangement joins TRBV24-1 to TRBJ1-5; 7 positions match TRBD1. Germline V gene lookup returns CDR1 KGHDR and CDR2 SFDVKD. CDR3 length: 15 residues. Losses at the gene ends were 5 bases for V and 0 bases for J; bases not matched to a gene: 3. In nucleotides, the CDR3 is TGTGCCACCAGTGCGGGACAGTTTAGCAATCAGCCCCAGCATTTT. Translation gives CATSAGQFSNQPQHF.

The rearrangement uses TRBV29-1 and TRBJ2-5; D unclear. Deletions cut 2 bases from V and 5 bases from J, with 12 bases between. Germline V gives CDR1 SQVTM, CDR2 ANQGSEA. The CDR3 totals 13 residues. The CDR3 DNA reads as TGCAGCGTTGAACGACCGGGCTGGGAGACCCAGTACTTC. Amino acid sequence: CSVERPGWETQYF.

This clonotype has more than one count but fewer than ten. The chain uses TRBV6-5 and TRBJ1-2, with D unclear. The CDR3 length is 15 residues. Looked up from germline, CDR1 is MNHEY and CDR2 is SVGAGI. The ends were cut back, 8 bases at V and 7 bases at J, with 23 bases in the middle. CDR3 residues: CASAFDRAREVGYTF. The DNA for the CDR3 is TGTGCCAGCGCCTTTGACCGGGCGCGGGAGGTTGGCTACACCTTC.